The rows below give T cell receptor beta chains drawn from one sample of a study of T cells in Graves' hyperthyroidism and ophthalmopathy. TCRdb re-analysed the multiplex PCR reads in MiXCR, keeping a single row per CDR3 protein. The sample includes about 420,000 distinct CDR3 sequences, more than 15% seen only once; the top ten take 7.5% to 9%. The specimen was blood. These receptors all come from a woman aged 18-30 years with Graves' hyperthyroidism. The CDR3 runs from the conserved cysteine through the conserved F or W. Each record gives: clone size, J gene, D gene, V gene, CDR3 DNA, CDR3 protein. A D gene is named only where the DNA matches it firmly. The size of a clone is reported for some rows only, either as once, few or many, or as a class for expanded clones.

many,TRBJ2-1,TRBD2,TRBV4-1,TGCGCCAGCAGCCATGGGCGGGAGAGGGCGGACTACAATGAGCAGTTCTTC,CASSHGRERADYNEQFF
NA,TRBJ2-5,NA,TRBV7-2,TGTGCCAGCAGCATACCGGGCCGACAAGAGACCCAGTACTTC,CASSIPGRQETQYF
NA,TRBJ2-3,NA,TRBV5-6,TGTGCCAGCAGCTCAGGGGGGGGGCCCAATACGCAGTATTTT,CASSSGGGPNTQYF
many,TRBJ2-4,NA,TRBV6-1,TGTGCCAGCACGGGAGCCAAAAACATTCAGTACTTC,CASTGAKNIQYF
many,TRBJ1-4,TRBD1,TRBV20-1,TGCAGTGCTCGGAATGGACAGGGCGCCTCGGGAAAACTGTTTTTT,CSARNGQGASGKLFF
NA,TRBJ2-3,NA,TRBV6-1,TGTGCCAGCAGTGTTACAGGGATTTCAGATACGCAGTATTTT,CASSVTGISDTQYF
many,TRBJ2-6,NA,TRBV30,TGTGCCTGGACGGCTACTCAGGGTTCTGGGGCCAACGTCCTGACTTTC,CAWTATQGSGANVLTF
many,TRBJ2-5,TRBD2,TRBV12-3/TRBV12-4,TGTGCCAGCAGTTTATCAGGCAGCGGGAGTGGCCTCGAGACCCAGTACTTC,CASSLSGSGSGLETQYF
NA,TRBJ2-1,NA,TRBV12-3/TRBV12-4,TGTGCCAGCAGCCTAGTGAATTCAATTAGAGATGAGCAGTTCTTC,CASSLVNSIRDEQFF
many,TRBJ2-7,NA,TRBV10-3,TGTGCCACCAGTGAGTCTAGTCACGAGCAGTACTTC,CATSESSHEQYF
NA,TRBJ2-4,TRBD2,TRBV7-9,TGTGCCAGCAGCTGGTTGGGGGGAGGGAGTGACATTCAGTACTTC,CASSWLGGGSDIQYF
many,TRBJ2-5,NA,TRBV18,TGTGCCAGCTCACCAAACAGAGAAGAGACCCAGTACTTC,CASSPNREETQYF
many,TRBJ2-3,TRBD2,TRBV7-2,TGTGCCTCCGCCATGGTAGCGGGGTCACGGGATACGCAGTATTTT,CASAMVAGSRDTQYF
NA,TRBJ2-3,TRBD2,TRBV6-1,TGTGCCAGCAGTCGACTAGCGGGCCAAGGAGATACGCAGTATTTT,CASSRLAGQGDTQYF
many,TRBJ1-2,TRBD1,TRBV6-6,TGTGCCAGCAGTTACTCCGAGACAGGGGCGGACGGCTACACCTTC,CASSYSETGADGYTF
NA,TRBJ1-3,NA,TRBV19,TGTGCCAGTAGTATCTACAGGACCTCTGGAAACACCATATATTTT,CASSIYRTSGNTIYF
NA,TRBJ2-1,NA,TRBV20-1,TGCAGTGCTAGACCGGACTGGCAGGGTGAGCAGTTCTTC,CSARPDWQGEQFF
few,TRBJ1-5,TRBD1,TRBV7-9,TGTGCCAGCAGCGAAGGGACAGGGGGCGCGTCACCCCAGCATTTT,CASSEGTGGASPQHF